The 9 T cell receptor beta chains below all came from one sample that was sequenced in a study of cytomegalovirus exposure and HLA in healthy donors (TCRdb year 2017). Libraries were constructed by the immunoSEQ multiplex PCR assay. A mixture of 60 forward primers for TCR Vbeta segments and 13 reverse primers for TCR Jbeta segments was used in the multiplex PCR. The table was pulled from immuneACCESS by TCRdb, which kept in-frame rearrangements only. Such tables lose some clones; where checked, under half of the loss comes from unresolved V genes, and the rest has no known cause. This sample lists more than 95,000 clones; approximately 70% were detected once. The top ten clonotypes cover more than 2.5% of the sample. The sequenced sample was PBMCs. These receptors all stem from a man aged 25-45 years in good health and CMV-seronegative.

V and J are TRBV28 and TRBJ2-7, with 8 bases lining up with TRBD2. This CDR3 contains 16 residues. The germline gives CDR1 MDHEN, CDR2 SYDVKM. The V segment lost 6 bases and the J segment 0 bases; nucleotides outside the gene matches: 10. The CDR3 DNA follows: TGTGCCAGCAGCCCACCCGGGAGGGGTGGCTCCTACGAGCAGTACTTC. This translates into CASSPPGRGGSYEQYF. Supplemented by reference TRBV28 and TRBJ2-7, the full variable domain reads DVKVTQSSRYLVKRTGEKVFLECVQDMDHENMFWYRQDPGLGLRLIYFSYDVKMKEKGDIPEGYSVSREKKERFSLILESASTNQTSMYLCASSPPGRGGSYEQYFGPGTRLTVT.

There are a few counts of this clone. The gene calls are TRBV27 and TRBJ1-3; weak D call: TRBD1 (5 bases). The CDR3 runs to 15 residues. V was cut by 4 bases and J by 0 bases, with 10 bases left in between. From germline, CDR1 is MNHEY and CDR2 SMNVEV (reference sequence). CDR3 amino acids: CASSSDSNSGNTIYF. Written as DNA, the CDR3 is TGTGCCAGCAGTTCTGACAGCAACTCTGGAAACACCATATATTTT.

The genes are TRBV19 and TRBJ2-7; 7 bases line up with TRBD1. CDR1 LNHDA and CDR2 SQIVND come from the germline V gene (reference sequence). The CDR3 runs to 14 residues. Trimming cost V 5 bases and J 2 bases; bases outside gene matches: 6. The CDR3: CASSAQGNTYEQYF. CDR3 DNA: TGTGCCAGTAGTGCACAGGGGAACACCTACGAGCAGTACTTC.

This rearrangement joins TRBV6-1 to TRBJ1-5, with 8 bases aligning to TRBD1. After removal of 6 bases from V and 4 bases from J, the junction contained 5 bases not matched to a gene. Per germline, CDR1 MNHNS and CDR2 SASEGT. The CDR3 has 14 residues. For the CDR3, the DNA is TGTGCCAGCAGACGTCACAGGGGGAATCAGCCCCAGCATTTT. Translated: CASRRHRGNQPQHF.

The chain joins TRBV28 to TRBJ1-6; 10 bases agree with TRBD1. The CDR3 sequence is 17 residues long. The V and J ends lost 4 bases and 6 bases, in that order; junction bases with no gene match: 9. Germline V gene sequence: CDR1 MDHEN, CDR2 SYDVKM. The CDR3 DNA reads as TGTGCCAGCAGTTCTCCCGGGACAGGGGATTTTAATTCACCCCTCCACTTT. Its translation: CASSSPGTGDFNSPLHF.

This clone has at least ten counts. The chain joins TRBV19 to TRBJ2-2; no firm D call. Trimming left V 3 bases short and J 6 bases short, with 8 bases between. The germline CDR1 and CDR2 sequences are LNHDA and SQIVND (reference sequence). This CDR3 contains 13 residues. The CDR3 bases are TGTGCCAGTAGTATGCTGCAGGCCGGGGAGCTGTTTTTT. Translating gives CASSMLQAGELFF.

The chain carries TRBV18 and TRBJ2-1; TRBD2 might be the D (6 bases). In germline, CDR1 is KGHSH, CDR2 LQKENI. This CDR3 has 17 amino acids. V shed 3 bases and J shed 0 bases, with 15 bases lying between them. The CDR3 loop is CASSPAVAGNSYNEQFF. In DNA form, the CDR3 reads TGTGCCAGCTCACCGGCGGTGGCGGGGAACTCCTACAATGAGCAGTTCTTC.

This chain connects TRBV10-2 to TRBJ2-4; 12 nucleotides agree with TRBD2. Germline loops: CDR1 WSHSY, CDR2 SAAADI. With 4 bases clipped from V and 0 bases from J, the junction kept 4 bases outside the gene matches. This CDR3 contains 17 residues. This CDR3 reads CASSVPGLAGAKNIQYF. DNA of the CDR3: TGCGCCAGCAGTGTCCCGGGACTAGCGGGAGCCAAAAACATTCAGTACTTC.

This clone was observed a few times. The rearrangement links TRBV11-3 to TRBJ2-1; D is possibly TRBD2 (6 bases). The germline CDR1 and CDR2 sequences are SGHNT and YENEEA. There are 13 residues in the CDR3. Deletions cut 10 bases from V and 4 bases from J, with 14 bases between. CDR3 amino acids: CAIGGEQYNEQFF. CDR3 sequence (DNA): TGTGCCATAGGAGGGGAGCAATACAATGAGCAGTTCTTC.